The 7 T cell receptor beta chains below all came from one sample that was sequenced in a study of technical replicates of blood from a few donors. TCRdb's table, derived via immunoSEQ multiplex PCR, lists solely in-frame clones and lacks some. The sample consists of tens of thousands of clones, 86% of them appearing once. The sample comprised PBMCs. The receptors come from a human donor in good health. Some clones in this sample may be carry-over from other donors' samples.

CDR3 region: CASSPRTSGYYEQYF. Written as DNA, the CDR3 is TGTGCCAGCAGTCCTCGGACTAGCGGATACTACGAGCAGTACTTC. This chain joins TRBV27 and TRBJ2-7, with 10 bases lining up with TRBD2. The CDR3 loop spans 15 amino acids. From germline, CDR1 is MNHEY and CDR2 SMNVEV (reference sequence). The V and J ends lost 5 bases and 3 bases, in that order; junction bases with no gene match: 7.

This clone was observed once. The gene calls are TRBV2 and TRBJ1-5; 10 bases match TRBD1. After removal of 10 bases from V and 6 bases from J, the junction contained 12 bases not matched to a gene. Germline CDR1 reads SNHLY; CDR2 reads FYNNEI. CDR3 length equals 15 residues. This CDR3 is CATGKYRTGGQPQHF. The CDR3 coding sequence is TGTGCCACCGGAAAGTATCGGACAGGGGGTCAGCCCCAGCATTTT.

This chain joins TRBV2 and TRBJ2-5, with D perhaps TRBD2 (5 bases). Germline V gene data show CDR1 as SNHLY and CDR2 as FYNNEI. CDR3 length: 16 residues. V shed 3 bases and J shed 7 bases, with 21 bases lying between them. The CDR3 nucleotides read TGTGCCAGCAGTGAGGTAGCGAGTCTCATGGGTGGGACCCAGTACTTC. This codes for CASSEVASLMGGTQYF.

This clone was counted once. CDR3 protein: CASRTTGNSSPLHF. The CDR3 region has the DNA TGTGCCAGCAGAACGACAGGGAATAGCTCACCCCTCCACTTT. The chain carries TRBV6-1 and TRBJ1-6, with 7 bases lining up with TRBD1. Per germline, CDR1 MNHNS and CDR2 SASEGT. The CDR3 extends over 14 amino acids. Germline trimming cut 6 bases from V and 10 bases from J; bases unmatched to any gene: 9.

The chain carries TRBV18 and TRBJ2-3, with 8 bases identical to TRBD2. The CDR3 is 15 residues long. The V and J ends lost 0 bases and 8 bases, in that order; junction bases with no gene match: 7. CDR1 KGHSH and CDR2 LQKENI come from the germline V gene. CDR3 in amino acids: CASSPPGLGFPTQYF. The CDR3 bases are TGTGCCAGCTCACCACCGGGACTAGGGTTTCCTACGCAGTATTTT.

The V and J genes are TRBV5-4 and TRBJ1-2; 9 positions agree with TRBD1. The CDR3 runs 14 residues. Germline CDR1 and CDR2: SGHNT and YYREEE (reference sequence). With 4 bases clipped from V and 3 bases from J, the junction kept 4 bases outside the gene matches. This chain's CDR3 is CASSVDRGDYGYTF. The CDR3 DNA is TGTGCCAGCAGCGTGGACAGGGGTGACTATGGCTACACCTTC.

The sample holds a few counts of this clone. V usage is TRBV9 and J usage is TRBJ2-7, with TRBD1 matching 9 bases. Germline V gene lookup returns CDR1 SGDLS and CDR2 YYNGEE. V shed 0 bases, J shed 9 bases, and the junction held 4 bases outside the gene matches. This CDR3 is built from 13 residues. For the CDR3, the DNA is TGTGCCAGCAGCGTAGATGGGACAGGGAGGCAGTACTTC. Translation: CASSVDGTGRQYF.